The 20 T cell receptor beta chains below come from one sample, sequenced in a study of shared clonotypes between healthy human individuals. Profiled with immunoSEQ multiplex PCR; TCRdb holds only in-frame clones, not every one. Of 800,000 to 950,000 clones listed, approximately 96% are singletons. Naive CD8 cells comprised CD45RO-negative, CCR7-positively selected cells, excluding terminally differentiated effector memory CD45RA+ cells. Sequences were obtained from naive CD8+ T cells sorted from blood. All receptors come from a young man in good health.

This sequence joins TRBV27 and TRBJ2-7, with a weak D call TRBD1 (5 bases). Germline loops: CDR1 MNHEY, CDR2 SMNVEV (reference sequence). The CDR3 contains 13 residues. Trimming took off 4 bases at V and 3 bases at J, with 10 bases between the two ends. CDR3 residues: CASSSGADYEQYF. The CDR3 bases are TGTGCCAGCAGTTCTGGGGCGGACTACGAGCAGTACTTC.

The chain has TRBV7-3 and TRBJ1-1, with TRBD1 as a possible D gene (6 bases). Trimming removed 6 bases at V and 1 base at J, with 12 bases between. Germline assignment: CDR1 SGHTA and CDR2 FQGTGA. The CDR3 has 14 amino acids. The CDR3, as DNA: TGTGCCAGCAGTCCGGGACATTCGAACACTGAAGCTTTCTTT. Protein sequence: CASSPGHSNTEAFF.

CDR3 sequence: CASSLEGNEQYF. CDR3 sequence (DNA): TGTGCCAGCAGTTTAGAGGGAAACGAGCAGTACTTC. The J gene is TRBJ2-7, the V gene TRBV28, with D tentatively TRBD2 (5 bases). The CDR3 covers 12 residues. Germline V CDR1 and CDR2: MDHEN, SYDVKM. V shed 2 bases and J shed 5 bases, with 7 bases lying between them.

In this sample, this clone turned up once. This chain connects TRBV27 to TRBJ2-3; TRBD2 might be the D (6 bases). Germline-derived CDR1 and CDR2 are MNHEY and SMNVEV (reference sequence). CDR3 length: 15 residues. Trimming removed 0 bases from V and 3 bases from J, with 10 bases in between. The CDR3 bases are TGTGCCAGCAGTTTATCGTTTAGCGGTACAGATACGCAGTATTTT. This gives the protein CASSLSFSGTDTQYF.

The chain combines TRBV5-5 with TRBJ2-7; a possible D gene is TRBD2 (6 bases). This CDR3 contains 16 residues. The V end lost 0 bases, the J end lost 0 bases, and 13 bases lay between the germline ends. Germline V CDR1 and CDR2: SGHKS, YYEKEE (reference sequence). CDR3 coding DNA: TGTGCCAGCAGCTTGGAGGGTGGGGGGAGCTCCTACGAGCAGTACTTC. Its protein product is CASSLEGGGSSYEQYF.

This chain uses TRBV11-2 with TRBJ2-7; a possible D gene is TRBD2 (6 bases). Germline CDR1 is SGHAT and CDR2 is FQNNGV. The CDR3 spans 13 residues. Trimming left V 3 bases short and J 4 bases short, with 10 bases between. The CDR3 loop reads CASSFESGYEQYF. In DNA form, the CDR3 reads TGTGCCAGCAGCTTCGAGAGCGGGTACGAGCAGTACTTC.

This chain connects TRBV11-2 to TRBJ2-1, with TRBD1 matching over 9 bases. The V gene end was trimmed by 1 base and the J gene end by 6 bases; junction bases not matched to a gene: 7. This CDR3 has 16 residues. Looked up from germline, CDR1 is SGHAT and CDR2 is FQNNGV. CDR3 bases: TGTGCCAGCAGCTTAGGCCCCGGGACAGGGAGCAATGAGCAGTTCTTC. It specifies CASSLGPGTGSNEQFF.

V usage is TRBV5-6 and J usage is TRBJ2-1, with TRBD2 matching over 11 bases. Germline CDR1 and CDR2: SGHDT and YYEEEE. The V segment lost 0 bases and the J segment 4 bases; nucleotides outside the gene matches: 3. CDR3 length: 16 amino acids. The CDR3 protein is CASSLATSGSYNEQFF. DNA of the CDR3: TGTGCCAGCAGCTTGGCTACTAGCGGGAGTTACAATGAGCAGTTCTTC.

This clone was recorded once. This sequence joins TRBV4-2 and TRBJ2-7, with TRBD1 matching 8 bases. The CDR3 has 17 amino acids. J was trimmed by 1 base and V by 3 bases; bases with no gene match: 11. The germline V gene has CDR1 LGHNA and CDR2 YNFKEQ. The CDR3 nucleotides read TGTGCCAGCAGCCAGTCAGATCGGGACAGGTCTTCCTACGAGCAGTACTTC. This sequence encodes CASSQSDRDRSSYEQYF.

The chain combines TRBV7-6 with TRBJ2-7; the match to TRBD1 covers 10 bases. V gave up 0 bases and J gave up 5 bases; unmatched junction bases: 4. This CDR3 has 15 amino acids. Looked up from germline, CDR1 is SGHVS and CDR2 is FNYEAQ. CDR3 amino acids: CASSLAGQGLDEQYF. Written as DNA, the CDR3 is TGTGCCAGCAGCTTAGCGGGACAGGGGCTAGACGAGCAGTACTTC.

CDR3 DNA: TGCGCCAGCGCCGACGGGGAAAACACCATATATTTT. This codes for CASADGENTIYF. This sequence joins TRBV5-1 and TRBJ1-3; D is unclear. CDR3 length: 12 residues. Trimming left V 7 bases short and J 6 bases short, with 11 bases between. Germline V gives CDR1 SGHRS, CDR2 YFSETQ.

V usage is TRBV7-6 and J usage is TRBJ2-7, with a weak D call TRBD2 (6 bases). Trimming stripped 4 bases from V and 6 bases from J, with 16 bases between. There are 14 residues in the CDR3. Germline CDR1 SGHVS, CDR2 FNYEAQ. For the CDR3, the DNA is TGTGCCAGCAGCTCCGGGGGTGGGCCGGGCGAGCAGTACTTC. Translating gives CASSSGGGPGEQYF.

J is TRBJ2-7 and V is TRBV7-9; 7 bases map to TRBD1. Germline loops: CDR1 SEHNR, CDR2 FQNEAQ (reference sequence). J gave up 2 bases and V 1 base, and 5 bases lay outside the gene matches. The CDR3 is 15 amino acids. The CDR3 DNA sequence: TGTGCCAGCAGCTTAGGGACAGGCTACACCTACGAGCAGTACTTC. Its translation: CASSLGTGYTYEQYF.

Note on this clone: The same CDR3 is also encoded by other DNA sequences in this sample. The chain joins TRBV7-8 to TRBJ2-1; no clear D gene. This CDR3 region has 15 residues. Between the trimmed V and J ends, which lost 6 bases and 0 bases, there was a span of 12 bases. Germline loops: CDR1 SGHVS, CDR2 FQNEAQ. The CDR3 loop reads CASRAGPSSYNEQFF. The DNA for the CDR3 is TGTGCCAGCAGGGCTGGACCCAGCTCCTACAATGAGCAGTTCTTC.

This sequence joins TRBV18 and TRBJ2-3, with 7 positions matching TRBD2. CDR1 KGHSH and CDR2 LQKENI come from the germline V gene. Losses at the gene ends were 1 base for V and 4 bases for J; bases not matched to a gene: 8. The CDR3 has 16 amino acids. DNA of the CDR3: TGTGCCAGCTCACCACTGGAAGTGGGGGGGGCAGATACGCAGTATTTT. The encoded protein is CASSPLEVGGADTQYF.

The J gene is TRBJ2-5, the V gene TRBV11-2, with TRBD2 matching 7 bases. This CDR3 spans 16 amino acids. The V segment lost 2 bases and the J segment 1 base; nucleotides outside the gene matches: 7. Germline V gene data show CDR1 as SGHAT and CDR2 as FQNNGV. The CDR3 protein is CASSLMGGTFQETQYF. CDR3 coding DNA: TGTGCCAGCAGCTTAATGGGGGGGACTTTCCAAGAGACCCAGTACTTC.

This rearrangement joins TRBV6-5 to TRBJ2-3, with TRBD2 identical over 8 bases. There are 14 residues in the CDR3. The V gene's germline CDR1 is MNHEY and CDR2 SVGAGI. Losses at the gene ends were 6 bases for V and 4 bases for J; bases not matched to a gene: 6. The DNA for the CDR3 is TGTGCCAGCAGCGGGAGGGCCGAATCAGATACGCAGTATTTT. It codes for CASSGRAESDTQYF.

The table lists this clone with a few counts. The sample carries other DNA sequences with the same CDR3. The chain joins TRBV28 to TRBJ2-7; no clear D. CDR1 and CDR2 from the germline V gene are MDHEN and SYDVKM. The CDR3 length is 14 residues. V shed 6 bases and J shed 2 bases, with 14 bases lying between them. The CDR3 region is CASSPPGPTYEQYF. The CDR3 DNA reads TGTGCCAGCAGCCCGCCGGGCCCGACCTACGAGCAGTACTTC.

The chain carries TRBV6-5 and TRBJ2-1; TRBD1 matches at 8 bases. V lost 4 bases to trimming and J lost 9 bases; unmatched junction nucleotides: 8. This CDR3 contains 14 residues. Germline CDR1 MNHEY, CDR2 SVGAGI. The CDR3 DNA sequence: TGTGCCAGCAGTTCGACAGGGGCAAAAGGTGAGCAGTTCTTC. This gives the protein CASSSTGAKGEQFF.

CDR3 residues: CASRASAGPTYEQYF. DNA for the CDR3: TGTGCCAGCAGAGCTTCCGCAGGGCCGACCTACGAGCAGTACTTC. This chain uses TRBV27 with TRBJ2-7; D might be TRBD1 (5 bases). Trimming removed 6 bases at V and 2 bases at J, with 17 bases between. The CDR3 has 15 amino acids. Germline CDR1 MNHEY, CDR2 SMNVEV (reference sequence).